These T cell receptor beta chains were read from a single sample in a study of blood T cell repertoires in COVID-19. Profiling relied on immunoSEQ multiplex PCR, and the TCRdb table lists in-frame clones only, not all of them. This table holds some 50,000 clones, about nine tenths found once. Sequences were obtained from peripheral blood. Receptors were obtained from a woman aged 65 to 85 with active COVID-19. The CDR3 runs from the conserved cysteine through the conserved F or W. The D gene is left open where the match is weak. Expanded clones are given a class, and other clones once, few, many or no size at all.

j_gene: TRBJ2-1
d_gene: TRBD2
abundance: NA
v_gene: TRBV7-3
CDR3aa: CASSSTSGSIYEQFF
CDR3nt: TGTGCCAGCAGCTCAACTAGCGGGAGTATCTATGAGCAGTTCTTC

j_gene: TRBJ2-1
d_gene: TRBD2
abundance: NA
v_gene: TRBV5-1
CDR3aa: CASSDDWGLRNEQFF
CDR3nt: TGCGCCAGCAGCGACGACTGGGGACTACGGAATGAGCAGTTCTTC

j_gene: TRBJ1-1
d_gene: TRBD1
abundance: NA
v_gene: TRBV7-3
CDR3aa: CASSNTGGSGTEAFF
CDR3nt: TGTGCCAGCAGCAATACAGGGGGCAGTGGCACTGAAGCTTTCTTT

j_gene: TRBJ1-2
d_gene: TRBD1
abundance: NA
v_gene: TRBV3-1/TRBV3-2
CDR3aa: CASSRTGANYGYTF
CDR3nt: TGTGCCAGCAGCCGGACAGGGGCTAACTATGGCTACACCTTC

j_gene: TRBJ1-2
d_gene: NA
abundance: NA
v_gene: TRBV19
CDR3aa: CASRNQRNPGYTF
CDR3nt: TGTGCCAGTAGGAATCAGAGGAATCCTGGCTACACCTTC

j_gene: TRBJ1-6
d_gene: NA
abundance: few
v_gene: TRBV28
CDR3aa: CASKRQGTNSPLHF
CDR3nt: TGTGCCAGCAAGAGGCAGGGGACCAATTCACCCCTCCACTTT

j_gene: TRBJ2-7
d_gene: NA
abundance: NA
v_gene: TRBV7-8
CDR3aa: CASSPGVGEWSTYEQYF
CDR3nt: TGTGCCAGCAGCCCCGGGGTCGGGGAATGGTCCACCTACGAGCAGTACTTC

j_gene: TRBJ2-4
d_gene: NA
abundance: NA
v_gene: TRBV4-1
CDR3aa: CASSQERGEGIQYF
CDR3nt: TGCGCCAGCAGCCAAGAAAGGGGGGAGGGCATTCAGTACTTC

j_gene: TRBJ1-4
d_gene: TRBD1
abundance: medium-sized
v_gene: TRBV19
CDR3aa: CASRDREAPNEKLFF
CDR3nt: TGTGCCAGCAGGGACAGGGAGGCGCCGAATGAAAAACTGTTTTTT

j_gene: TRBJ1-1
d_gene: TRBD1
abundance: NA
v_gene: TRBV28
CDR3aa: CASQSITGQGPTEAFF
CDR3nt: TGTGCCAGCCAATCAATCACTGGACAGGGACCCACTGAAGCTTTCTTT

j_gene: TRBJ2-1
d_gene: TRBD2
abundance: NA
v_gene: TRBV7-3
CDR3aa: CASSSLPGLAGGPYNEQFF
CDR3nt: TGTGCCAGCAGCTCCTTACCGGGACTAGCGGGAGGGCCCTACAATGAGCAGTTCTTC

j_gene: TRBJ2-2
d_gene: TRBD2
abundance: few
v_gene: TRBV5-5
CDR3aa: CASSLEGAGGPVGELFF
CDR3nt: TGTGCCAGCAGCTTGGAGGGAGCGGGAGGGCCGGTCGGGGAGCTGTTTTTT

j_gene: TRBJ1-1
d_gene: TRBD1
abundance: NA
v_gene: TRBV3-1/TRBV3-2
CDR3aa: CASSPWTGRTEAFF
CDR3nt: TGTGCCAGCAGCCCTTGGACAGGGCGAACTGAAGCTTTCTTT

j_gene: TRBJ1-4
d_gene: NA
abundance: once
v_gene: TRBV5-1
CDR3aa: CASSLDRVEGEKLFF
CDR3nt: TGCGCCAGCAGCTTGGACAGGGTGGAAGGGGAAAAACTGTTTTTT

j_gene: TRBJ2-2
d_gene: TRBD1
abundance: NA
v_gene: TRBV7-3
CDR3aa: CASSRTGGVNTGELFF
CDR3nt: TGTGCCAGCAGCCGTACAGGGGGAGTAAACACCGGGGAGCTGTTTTTT

j_gene: TRBJ1-1
d_gene: TRBD1
abundance: NA
v_gene: TRBV6-6
CDR3aa: CASSPTMVDRDTEAFF
CDR3nt: TGTGCCAGCAGTCCGACGATGGTGGACAGGGACACTGAAGCTTTCTTT

j_gene: TRBJ2-2
d_gene: TRBD2
abundance: NA
v_gene: TRBV3-1/TRBV3-2
CDR3aa: CASSPLRLAVRLSGELFF
CDR3nt: TGTGCCAGCAGCCCCCTCCGACTAGCGGTCCGCCTTTCCGGGGAGCTGTTTTTT

j_gene: TRBJ2-4
d_gene: TRBD2
abundance: NA
v_gene: TRBV9
CDR3aa: CASSSSGSTAKNIQYF
CDR3nt: TGTGCCAGCAGCTCCAGCGGGAGCACGGCCAAAAACATTCAGTACTTC

j_gene: TRBJ1-2
d_gene: TRBD1
abundance: NA
v_gene: TRBV6-2/TRBV6-3
CDR3aa: CASSYPHTGDGYTF
CDR3nt: TGTGCCAGCAGTTACCCCCACACAGGGGACGGCTACACCTTC

j_gene: TRBJ1-1
d_gene: NA
abundance: NA
v_gene: TRBV28
CDR3aa: CASSFIARGGTEAFF
CDR3nt: TGTGCCAGCAGTTTTATAGCGCGGGGCGGCACTGAAGCTTTCTTT

j_gene: TRBJ1-2
d_gene: NA
abundance: few
v_gene: TRBV10-1
CDR3aa: CASSESGQSGYTF
CDR3nt: TGCGCCAGCAGTGAGTCGGGGCAGAGTGGCTACACCTTC

j_gene: TRBJ2-3
d_gene: NA
abundance: NA
v_gene: TRBV19
CDR3aa: CASSSKREPTDTQYF
CDR3nt: TGTGCCAGTAGTTCGAAGAGGGAGCCTACAGATACGCAGTATTTT

j_gene: TRBJ2-3
d_gene: TRBD2
abundance: NA
v_gene: TRBV6-4
CDR3aa: CASSNKVGTSGRESTDTQYF
CDR3nt: TGTGCCAGCAGCAACAAGGTTGGGACTAGCGGGAGGGAAAGCACAGATACGCAGTATTTT

j_gene: TRBJ1-1
d_gene: NA
abundance: NA
v_gene: TRBV30
CDR3aa: CAWSPPLFGLKSNTEAFF
CDR3nt: TGTGCCTGGAGTCCTCCTCTTTTTGGCCTCAAATCGAACACTGAAGCTTTCTTT

j_gene: TRBJ2-1
d_gene: NA
abundance: NA
v_gene: TRBV6-2/TRBV6-3
CDR3aa: CASSFKVVSEATLRNNEQFF
CDR3nt: TGTGCCAGCAGTTTCAAGGTGGTTTCCGAGGCGACTTTACGGAACAATGAGCAGTTCTTC

j_gene: TRBJ1-2
d_gene: TRBD1
abundance: few
v_gene: TRBV27
CDR3aa: CASRKERQGEDGYTF
CDR3nt: TGTGCCAGCCGAAAAGAACGACAGGGAGAGGATGGCTACACCTTC

j_gene: TRBJ2-7
d_gene: NA
abundance: NA
v_gene: TRBV5-1
CDR3aa: CASSRLKAEDEQYF
CDR3nt: TGCGCCAGCAGCCGACTTAAGGCAGAAGACGAGCAGTACTTC

j_gene: TRBJ1-5
d_gene: NA
abundance: NA
v_gene: TRBV19
CDR3aa: CASSTSGGGGNQPQHF
CDR3nt: TGTGCCAGTAGTACCTCCGGTGGGGGCGGCAATCAGCCCCAGCATTTT

j_gene: TRBJ2-1
d_gene: TRBD2
abundance: NA
v_gene: TRBV5-4
CDR3aa: CASSLVAGGEDEQFF
CDR3nt: TGTGCCAGCAGCTTGGTGGCGGGAGGGGAAGATGAGCAGTTCTTC

j_gene: TRBJ1-3
d_gene: NA
abundance: NA
v_gene: TRBV11-2
CDR3aa: CASSLDSVSGNTIYF
CDR3nt: TGTGCCAGCAGCTTAGATAGCGTCTCTGGAAACACCATATATTTT

j_gene: TRBJ1-4
d_gene: NA
abundance: few
v_gene: TRBV11-2
CDR3aa: CASSLGYRDEKLFF
CDR3nt: TGTGCCAGCAGCTTGGGCTACAGGGATGAAAAACTGTTTTTT

j_gene: TRBJ1-1
d_gene: TRBD1
abundance: few
v_gene: TRBV4-2
CDR3aa: CASSLGTGPQAFF
CDR3nt: TGTGCCAGCAGCCTAGGGACAGGCCCTCAAGCTTTCTTT

j_gene: TRBJ2-5
d_gene: TRBD2
abundance: NA
v_gene: TRBV24-1
CDR3aa: CATSDLTSGAQETQYF
CDR3nt: TGTGCCACCAGTGACTTAACTAGCGGAGCTCAAGAGACCCAGTACTTC

j_gene: TRBJ2-1
d_gene: TRBD1
abundance: NA
v_gene: TRBV30
CDR3aa: CAKGQGDEQFF
CDR3nt: TGTGCCAAAGGACAGGGCGATGAGCAGTTCTTC

j_gene: TRBJ2-3
d_gene: NA
abundance: NA
v_gene: TRBV3-1/TRBV3-2
CDR3aa: CASSLSSRDTQYF
CDR3nt: TGTGCCAGCAGCCTTTCTTCGAGAGATACGCAGTATTTT

j_gene: TRBJ2-2
d_gene: NA
abundance: few
v_gene: TRBV5-4
CDR3aa: CASSAGTYNTGELFF
CDR3nt: TGTGCCAGCAGCGCCGGGACTTATAACACCGGGGAGCTGTTTTTT

j_gene: TRBJ1-4
d_gene: TRBD1
abundance: NA
v_gene: TRBV10-3
CDR3aa: CAIRRQGENEKLFF
CDR3nt: TGTGCCATCAGAAGACAGGGAGAAAATGAAAAACTGTTTTTT

j_gene: TRBJ2-7
d_gene: NA
abundance: NA
v_gene: TRBV3-1/TRBV3-2
CDR3aa: CASSQGPDYEQYF
CDR3nt: TGTGCCAGCAGCCAAGGGCCTGACTACGAGCAGTACTTC

j_gene: TRBJ2-7
d_gene: NA
abundance: NA
v_gene: TRBV20-1
CDR3aa: CSARQYEQYF
CDR3nt: TGCAGTGCTAGACAGTACGAGCAGTACTTC

j_gene: TRBJ1-3
d_gene: TRBD1
abundance: NA
v_gene: TRBV27
CDR3aa: CASSLNRGRDTIYF
CDR3nt: TGTGCCAGCAGTTTAAACAGGGGGCGAGACACCATATATTTT

j_gene: TRBJ2-1
d_gene: TRBD2
abundance: NA
v_gene: TRBV3-1/TRBV3-2
CDR3aa: CASSQGRGRANEQFF
CDR3nt: TGTGCCAGCAGCCAAGGACGCGGGAGGGCCAATGAGCAGTTCTTC

j_gene: TRBJ2-7
d_gene: TRBD1
abundance: NA
v_gene: TRBV18
CDR3aa: CASSPTQGAEQYF
CDR3nt: TGTGCCAGCTCACCCACACAGGGGGCCGAGCAGTACTTC

j_gene: TRBJ1-1
d_gene: NA
abundance: NA
v_gene: TRBV19
CDR3aa: CATQALVDSTEAFF
CDR3nt: TGTGCCACCCAGGCCCTCGTGGACTCTACTGAAGCTTTCTTT

j_gene: TRBJ1-3
d_gene: NA
abundance: NA
v_gene: TRBV30
CDR3aa: CAWSEQDSGNTIYF
CDR3nt: TGTGCCTGGAGTGAACAGGACTCTGGAAACACCATATATTTT

j_gene: TRBJ2-1
d_gene: NA
abundance: NA
v_gene: TRBV28
CDR3aa: CASSLVGGYNEQFF
CDR3nt: TGTGCCAGCAGTTTAGTAGGGGGTTACAATGAGCAGTTCTTC

j_gene: TRBJ2-7
d_gene: TRBD2
abundance: NA
v_gene: TRBV5-1
CDR3aa: CASSLGAGESLEQYF
CDR3nt: TGCGCCAGCAGCTTGGGGGCGGGAGAATCACTCGAGCAGTACTTC

j_gene: TRBJ1-4
d_gene: NA
abundance: NA
v_gene: TRBV28
CDR3aa: CASSQSQQNEKLFF
CDR3nt: TGTGCCAGCAGTCAATCACAGCAGAATGAAAAACTGTTTTTT

j_gene: TRBJ2-3
d_gene: TRBD2
abundance: NA
v_gene: TRBV9
CDR3aa: CASSVGASGQATDTQYF
CDR3nt: TGTGCCAGCAGCGTAGGGGCTAGCGGGCAGGCCACAGATACGCAGTATTTT

j_gene: TRBJ2-2
d_gene: NA
abundance: NA
v_gene: TRBV9
CDR3aa: CASSVRGTGELFF
CDR3nt: TGTGCCAGCAGCGTAAGGGGCACGGGGGAGCTGTTTTTT

j_gene: TRBJ2-1
d_gene: TRBD2
abundance: NA
v_gene: TRBV11-2
CDR3aa: CASSVTSGRRGEQFF
CDR3nt: TGTGCCAGCAGCGTCACTAGCGGGAGGCGTGGTGAGCAGTTCTTC

j_gene: TRBJ2-3
d_gene: TRBD1
abundance: NA
v_gene: TRBV28
CDR3aa: CASSQEDRDTDTQYF
CDR3nt: TGTGCCAGCAGCCAAGAGGACAGGGACACAGATACGCAGTATTTT

j_gene: TRBJ2-1
d_gene: TRBD2
abundance: NA
v_gene: TRBV9
CDR3aa: CASSVSGTSGREQFF
CDR3nt: TGTGCCAGCAGCGTTTCCGGGACTAGCGGGCGAGAGCAGTTCTTC

j_gene: TRBJ2-5
d_gene: TRBD2
abundance: NA
v_gene: TRBV2
CDR3aa: CASRYWRSGRLQETQYF
CDR3nt: TGTGCCAGCAGATACTGGAGGAGCGGGAGGCTTCAAGAGACCCAGTACTTC